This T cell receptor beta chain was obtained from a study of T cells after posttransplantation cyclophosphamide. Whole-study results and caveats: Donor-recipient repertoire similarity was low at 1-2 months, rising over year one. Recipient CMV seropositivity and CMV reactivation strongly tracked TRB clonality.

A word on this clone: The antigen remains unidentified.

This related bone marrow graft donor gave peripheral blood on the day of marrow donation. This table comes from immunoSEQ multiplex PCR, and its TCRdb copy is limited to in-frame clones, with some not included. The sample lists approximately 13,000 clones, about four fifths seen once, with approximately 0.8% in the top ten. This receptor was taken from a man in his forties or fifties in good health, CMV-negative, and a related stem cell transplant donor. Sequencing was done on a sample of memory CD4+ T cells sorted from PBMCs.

The CDR3 loop is CASSGTSSYEQYF. The CDR3 nucleotides are TGTGCCAGCAGCGGGACTTCTTCCTACGAGCAGTACTTC. This chain joins TRBV5-4 and TRBJ2-7; maybe TRBD2 (6 bases). This CDR3 is built from 13 residues. In germline, CDR1 is SGHNT, CDR2 YYREEE (reference sequence). Trimming took 4 bases from V and 1 from J, leaving 9 bases between them.